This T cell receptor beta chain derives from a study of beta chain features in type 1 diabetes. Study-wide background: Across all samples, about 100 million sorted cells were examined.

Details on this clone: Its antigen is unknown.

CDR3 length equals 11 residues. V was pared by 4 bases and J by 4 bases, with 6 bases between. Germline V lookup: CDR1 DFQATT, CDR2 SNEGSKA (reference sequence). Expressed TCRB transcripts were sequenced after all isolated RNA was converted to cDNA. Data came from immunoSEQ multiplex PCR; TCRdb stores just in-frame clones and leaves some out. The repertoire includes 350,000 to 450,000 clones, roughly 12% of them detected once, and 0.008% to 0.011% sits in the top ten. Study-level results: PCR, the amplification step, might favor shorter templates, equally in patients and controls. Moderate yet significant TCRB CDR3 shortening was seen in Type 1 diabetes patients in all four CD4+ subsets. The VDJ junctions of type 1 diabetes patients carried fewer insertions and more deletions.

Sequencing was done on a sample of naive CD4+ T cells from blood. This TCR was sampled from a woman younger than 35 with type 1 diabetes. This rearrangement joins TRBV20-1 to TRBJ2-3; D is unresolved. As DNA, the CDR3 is TGCAGTGCTAACGAGCCAGATACGCAGTATTTT. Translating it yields CSANEPDTQYF.